Each of the 25 T cell receptor beta chains below was sequenced from the same sample in a study of blood T cell repertoires in COVID-19. Libraries were prepared by immunoSEQ multiplex PCR; TCRdb keeps only in-frame clonotypes and omits some of them. The sample holds some 300,000 clones, around 90% seen once. Material for sequencing was peripheral blood. These receptors were taken from a middle-aged woman with COVID-19, enrolled during active disease.

The genes are TRBV10-3 and TRBJ1-5, with unresolved D. The CDR3 totals 12 residues. Germline CDR1 reads ENHRY; CDR2 reads SYGVKD. Trimming took off 3 bases at V and 6 bases at J, with 6 bases between the two ends. The CDR3 DNA reads as TGTGCCATCAGTGATCCTAGTCAGCCCCAGCATTTT. It codes for CAISDPSQPQHF.

This chain joins TRBV7-2 and TRBJ2-7, with 7 bases that match TRBD1. The CDR3 loop spans 16 amino acids. Germline values: CDR1 SGHTA, CDR2 FQGNSA. The junction had 8 bases not matched to a gene; V was cut back by 1 base and J by 2 bases. The CDR3 loop reads CASSLEGARGAYEQYF. The CDR3 nucleotides read TGTGCCAGCAGCTTAGAGGGGGCTCGGGGTGCCTACGAGCAGTACTTC.

The CDR3 region has the DNA TGTGCCAGTAACGCCTGGACAGACAACACCGGGGAGCTGTTTTTT. Its protein product is CASNAWTDNTGELFF. This chain joins TRBV19 and TRBJ2-2, with D maybe TRBD1 (6 bases). The CDR3 has 15 residues. V lost 7 bases and J lost 2, with 14 bases in between. Germline V gives CDR1 LNHDA, CDR2 SQIVND (reference sequence).

The chain recombines TRBV11-3 with TRBJ2-1, with TRBD2 identical over 11 bases. Germline V gene data show CDR1 as SGHNT and CDR2 as YENEEA. V lost 5 bases to trimming and J lost 11 bases; unmatched junction nucleotides: 11. This CDR3 is built from 15 residues. The CDR3 loop is CASSQSASGGRKQFF. In DNA form, the CDR3 reads TGTGCCAGCAGCCAGTCCGCTAGCGGGGGGCGGAAGCAGTTCTTC.

This chain joins TRBV18 and TRBJ2-7; 7 bases map to TRBD1. Germline lookup yields CDR1 KGHSH and CDR2 LQKENI. This CDR3 region has 16 residues. Trimming at V came to 0 bases and at J to 5 bases, leaving 10 bases not matched to a gene. The CDR3 bases are TGTGCCAGCTCACCACCAATGGGACAGCCAAACCACGAGCAGTACTTC. It translates to CASSPPMGQPNHEQYF.

The chain employs TRBV27 and TRBJ2-2; perhaps TRBD1 as D (6 bases). Germline loops: CDR1 MNHEY, CDR2 SMNVEV (reference sequence). Trimming removed 2 bases at V and 1 base at J, with 8 bases between. CDR3 length: 15 residues. CDR3 in DNA: TGTGCCAGCAGTTTAGGCAGGGGGAACACCGGGGAGCTGTTTTTT. Its translation: CASSLGRGNTGELFF.

This chain joins TRBV29-1 and TRBJ2-1; TRBD1 is a possible D gene (5 bases). The V gene lost 6 bases and the J gene lost 5 bases, with 20 bases spanning the gap. The CDR3 spans 15 residues. Germline CDR1 is SQVTM and CDR2 is ANQGSEA. The CDR3 DNA follows: TGCAGCGTACTCAAGCTTGGGGCTTTGAACAATGAGCAGTTCTTC. It specifies CSVLKLGALNNEQFF.

V usage is TRBV4-1 and J usage is TRBJ1-2; no definite D call. Germline CDR1 MGHRA, CDR2 YSYEKL. The ends were cut back, 2 bases at V and 2 bases at J, with 9 bases in the middle. This CDR3 spans 14 amino acids. The CDR3 coding sequence is TGCGCCAGCAGCCAATCTACCGAGAACTATGGCTACACCTTC. Amino acids: CASSQSTENYGYTF.

The V gene is TRBV7-2, the J gene TRBJ2-7, with 7 bases identical to TRBD1. The V gene end was trimmed by 3 bases and the J gene end by 4 bases; junction bases not matched to a gene: 9. CDR3 size: 15 residues. CDR1 is SGHTA and CDR2 is FQGNSA in the germline V gene. The CDR3 DNA sequence: TGTGCCAGCAGCTTGAGGGGGCTAGATTCATACGAGCAGTACTTC. Its protein is CASSLRGLDSYEQYF.

The rearrangement uses TRBV5-1 and TRBJ1-5; D possibly corresponds to TRBD1 (6 bases). The CDR3 length is 14 residues. The V gene lost 0 bases and the J gene lost 6 bases, with 10 bases spanning the gap. From germline, CDR1 is SGHRS and CDR2 YFSETQ. CDR3 sequence (DNA): TGCGCCAGCAGCTTGGAAACAGGGACTCAGCCCCAGCATTTT. Protein sequence: CASSLETGTQPQHF.

The V gene is TRBV7-2, the J gene TRBJ2-1; D gene unclear. Between the trimmed V and J ends, which lost 1 base and 6 bases, there was a span of 13 bases. The CDR3 spans 15 residues. Germline CDR1 is SGHTA and CDR2 is FQGNSA. The CDR3 loop is CASSLVSLETNEQFF. CDR3 coding DNA: TGTGCCAGCAGCTTAGTATCGCTAGAAACCAATGAGCAGTTCTTC.

The chain is built from TRBV4-3 and TRBJ1-2; the D gene is possibly TRBD1 (5 bases). Trimming cost V 0 bases and J 3 bases, with 11 bases left between them. CDR1 LGHNA and CDR2 YSLEER come from the germline V gene. This CDR3 is built from 15 residues. CDR3 in amino acids: CASSQEGLPHYGYTF. The CDR3 nucleotides are TGCGCCAGCAGCCAAGAGGGGCTCCCCCACTATGGCTACACCTTC.

This rearrangement joins TRBV28 to TRBJ1-2; a weak D match, TRBD1 (5 bases). Looked up from germline, CDR1 is MDHEN and CDR2 is SYDVKM. CDR3 size: 19 residues. Trimming cost V 4 bases and J 4 bases, with 28 bases left between them. DNA of the CDR3: TGTGCCAGCAGTTCAATAGCGGGGGGGGTAGACCAATACGGCTATGGCTACACCTTC. Translating gives CASSSIAGGVDQYGYGYTF.

This rearrangement joins TRBV20-1 to TRBJ1-1; a possible D gene is TRBD1 (6 bases). The ends were cut back, 3 bases at V and 3 bases at J, with 14 bases in the middle. Germline V gives CDR1 DFQATT, CDR2 SNEGSKA (reference sequence). The CDR3 consists of 14 residues. The CDR3: CSASSGGRYTEAFF. The CDR3 coding sequence is TGCAGTGCTAGTTCGGGGGGGCGATACACTGAAGCTTTCTTT.

The V call is TRBV27, the J call TRBJ1-1, with TRBD1 matching over 8 bases. From germline, CDR1 is MNHEY and CDR2 SMNVEV (reference sequence). The V and J ends lost 5 bases and 0 bases, in that order; junction bases with no gene match: 5. CDR3 length: 15 residues. CDR3 nucleotide sequence: TGTGCCAGCAGTCTGAGACAGGGGTTGAACACTGAAGCTTTCTTT. Translating gives CASSLRQGLNTEAFF.

The rearrangement uses TRBV7-2 and TRBJ2-4, with 8 bases fitting TRBD1. The CDR3 covers 16 residues. Trimming cost V 6 bases and J 0 bases; bases outside gene matches: 7. The germline V gene has CDR1 SGHTA and CDR2 FQGNSA. This CDR3 is CASSSGQGLAKNIQYF. CDR3 bases: TGTGCCAGCAGTTCTGGACAGGGACTAGCCAAAAACATTCAGTACTTC.

The J gene is TRBJ2-5, the V gene TRBV7-9, with a tentative D call TRBD2 (6 bases). Deletions cut 4 bases from V and 5 bases from J, with 11 bases between. The germline V gene encodes CDR1 SEHNR and CDR2 FQNEAQ (reference sequence). The CDR3 spans 13 residues. CDR3 coding DNA: TGTGCCAGCAGCTCGGACTACGGTGAGACCCAGTACTTC. It specifies CASSSDYGETQYF.

This clone was detected only once. The chain joins TRBV5-6 to TRBJ2-1; D may be TRBD2 (6 bases). Germline CDR1 reads SGHDT; CDR2 reads YYEEEE. This CDR3 contains 14 residues. The V end lost 2 bases, the J end lost 0 bases, and 6 bases lay between the germline ends. The CDR3 region is CASSFGSSYNEQFF. The CDR3 nucleotides are TGTGCCAGCAGCTTCGGGAGCTCCTACAATGAGCAGTTCTTC. The full variable domain, completed using reference TRBV5-6 and TRBJ2-1, is DAGVTQSPTHLIKTRGQQVTLRCSPKSGHDTVSWYQQALGQGPQFIFQYYEEEERQRGNFPDRFSGHQFPNYSSELNVNALLLGDSALYLCASSFGSSYNEQFFGPGTRLTVL.

The chain links TRBV19 to TRBJ2-7; 7 bases match TRBD1. Looked up from germline, CDR1 is LNHDA and CDR2 is SQIVND (reference sequence). V was pared by 3 bases and J by 0 bases, with 8 bases of the junction left unmatched. This CDR3 region has 16 residues. CDR3 residues: CASSIQWGTASYEQYF. The CDR3 region has the DNA TGTGCCAGTAGTATTCAGTGGGGGACAGCCTCCTACGAGCAGTACTTC.

The chain combines TRBV2 with TRBJ1-2, with D perhaps TRBD1 (5 bases). There are 16 residues in the CDR3. The V end lost 1 base, the J end lost 0 bases, and 12 bases lay between the germline ends. The germline V gene has CDR1 SNHLY and CDR2 FYNNEI. CDR3 sequence (DNA): TGTGCCAGCAGTGAAGGGGGCCAGGGCGCTAACTATGGCTACACCTTC. This encodes CASSEGGQGANYGYTF.

This clone was seen only a few times. This chain links TRBV21-1 with TRBJ1-1. TRBV21-1 represents a pseudogene. This CDR3 comprises 14 residues. This CDR3 is CASSFRRRNTEAFF. Written as DNA, the CDR3 is TGTGCCAGCAGCTTTCGACGGAGGAACACTGAAGCTTTCTTT.

CDR3 coding DNA: TGTGCCAGCAGTTCGGGGTTGTCTTCTGGCTACGAGCAGTACTTC. It encodes CASSSGLSSGYEQYF. The chain links TRBV27 to TRBJ2-7; D possibly corresponds to TRBD2 (5 bases). Germline V gene data show CDR1 as MNHEY and CDR2 as SMNVEV (reference sequence). This CDR3 has 15 residues. Trimming removed 4 bases from V and 3 bases from J, with 16 bases in between.

The J gene is TRBJ1-1, the V gene TRBV10-3, with 9 positions matching TRBD1. CDR3 length: 14 amino acids. CDR1 is ENHRY, CDR2 SYGVKD, per germline. Trimming took 0 bases from V and 8 from J; bases not matched to a gene: 4. The CDR3 coding sequence is TGTGCCATCAGTGAGTCGGAGACAGGGGGGGAAGCTTTCTTT. This gives the protein CAISESETGGEAFF.

The rearrangement joins TRBV30 to TRBJ1-2; D might be TRBD1 (5 bases). The CDR3 has 15 amino acids. Trimming stripped 3 bases from V and 2 bases from J, with 16 bases between. The germline V gene has CDR1 GTSNPN and CDR2 SVGIG (reference sequence). The CDR3 reads CAWSLGGAPNYGYTF. DNA for the CDR3: TGTGCCTGGAGCCTGGGCGGGGCCCCGAACTATGGCTACACCTTC. Looking up the rest from reference TRBV30 and TRBJ1-2 gives the full variable domain: SQTIHQWPATLVQPVGSPLSLECTVEGTSNPNLYWYRQAAGRGLQLLFYSVGIGQISSEVPQNLSASRPQDRQFILSSKKLLLSDSGFYLCAWSLGGAPNYGYTFGSGTRLTVV.

The V gene is TRBV7-9, the J gene TRBJ2-3; D might be TRBD1 (7 bases). The CDR3 extends over 17 amino acids. The germline V gene encodes CDR1 SEHNR and CDR2 FQNEAQ (reference sequence). V lost 3 bases, J lost 3 bases, and 19 bases lay in between. CDR3 sequence (DNA): TGTGCCAGCAGCTTGGACCGACAGGGCCGGGGGACAGATACGCAGTATTTT. Residues: CASSLDRQGRGTDTQYF.